This TCR beta chain was documented in a study of T cells in Graves' hyperthyroidism and ophthalmopathy. The CDR3 is made up of 14 amino acids. J gave up 7 bases and V 5 bases, and 8 bases lay outside the gene matches. Germline V gene lookup returns CDR1 DFQATT and CDR2 SNEGSKA (reference sequence). TCR beta CDR3 regions were amplified from RNA. A first-round RT-PCR of the TCR CDR3 used the HTBI primer set. One entry per CDR3 protein results from TCRdb running MiXCR on the multiplex PCR reads. This sample carries around 540,000 distinct CDR3 sequences, approximately 16% of them seen once, and the ten largest clones take approximately 30%.

Sequencing was done on a sample of blood. The V and J genes are TRBV20-1 and TRBJ2-7, with 13 bases fitting TRBD2. The receptor was isolated from a woman under 40 with Graves' ophthalmopathy. The CDR3 DNA reads as TGCAGTGCTGCCCTAGGACTAGCGGGAGTTGAGCAGTACTTC. Its translation is CSAALGLAGVEQYF.